The clone carrying this TCR beta chain has just a few counts. No antigen is known for it. The assay was immunoSEQ multiplex PCR, and TCRdb's table has in-frame clones only and misses some. The sample lists fewer than 400,000 clones, roughly 70% occurring once. This sample was included in a study of shared clonotypes between healthy human individuals. Overall study findings and caveats: In this cohort, only blood was sampled, and tissue repertoires likely differ.

Trimming removed 5 bases from V and 1 base from J; junction bases left unmatched: 6. From germline, CDR1 is MNHNY and CDR2 SVGAGI (reference sequence). This CDR3 has 15 residues. All donors qualified as healthy HIV-negative adults and had experienced no recent acute infections or vaccinations. Donors, without exception, were Caucasian adults residing in Nashville, Tennessee. The sequencing input was memory CD4+ T cells sorted from blood. Indicated subset: CD45RA-negative fraction. The sequence came from a man younger than 40 in good health. The chain carries TRBV6-6 and TRBJ2-5, with TRBD2 matching 8 bases. CDR3 coding DNA: TGTGCCAGCAGTCCTCTGGCGGGAGGCCAAGAGACCCAGTACTTC. It codes for CASSPLAGGQETQYF.